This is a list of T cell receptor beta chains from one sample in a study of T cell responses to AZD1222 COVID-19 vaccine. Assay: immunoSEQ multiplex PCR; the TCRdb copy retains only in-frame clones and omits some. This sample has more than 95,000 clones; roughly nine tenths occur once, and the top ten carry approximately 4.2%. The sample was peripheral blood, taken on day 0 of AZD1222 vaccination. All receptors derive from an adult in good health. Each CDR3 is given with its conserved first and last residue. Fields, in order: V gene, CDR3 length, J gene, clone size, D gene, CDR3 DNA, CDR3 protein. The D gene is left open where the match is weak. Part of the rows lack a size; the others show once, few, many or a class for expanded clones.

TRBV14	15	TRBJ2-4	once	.	TGTGCCAGCAGCCAAGCGGGGGACTCCAAAAACATTCAGTACTTC	CASSQAGDSKNIQYF
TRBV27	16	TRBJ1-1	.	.	TGTGCCAGCGGCGGGGGCGGGCTAAGTCGGAACACTGAAGCTTTCTTT	CASGGGGLSRNTEAFF
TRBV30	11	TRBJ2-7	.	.	TGTGCCTGGAGTACAGTACTCGAGCAGTACTTC	CAWSTVLEQYF
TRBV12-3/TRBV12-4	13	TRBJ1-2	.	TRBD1	TGTGCCAGCAGTTTTCAGGGGGCTTTTGGCTACACCTTC	CASSFQGAFGYTF
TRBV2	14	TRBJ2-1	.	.	TGTGCCAGCAAGACAAACTACGTCGACAATGAGCAGTTCTTC	CASKTNYVDNEQFF
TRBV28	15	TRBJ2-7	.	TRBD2	TGTGCCAGCAGCTTCTCCTCGGGGGGAGTCTACGAGCAGTACTTC	CASSFSSGGVYEQYF
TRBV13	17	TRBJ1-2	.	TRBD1	TGTGCCAGCAGCCCCTCCGCGGGTCTAACAGGGGGGTATGGCTACACCTTC	CASSPSAGLTGGYGYTF
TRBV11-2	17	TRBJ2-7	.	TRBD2	TGTGCCAGCAGCTCCACAGGGACTAGCGGGAGAAGGTACGAGCAGTACTTC	CASSSTGTSGRRYEQYF
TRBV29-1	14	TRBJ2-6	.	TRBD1	TGCAGCGTCTTAGGACAGGCTGGGGCCAACGTCCTGACTTTC	CSVLGQAGANVLTF
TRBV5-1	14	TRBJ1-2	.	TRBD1	TGCGCCAGCAGACCCGGGACAGGGGTCTATGGCTACACCTTC	CASRPGTGVYGYTF
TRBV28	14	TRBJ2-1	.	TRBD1	TGTGCCAGCAGAAACCGACAGGGAAACAATGAGCAGTTCTTC	CASRNRQGNNEQFF
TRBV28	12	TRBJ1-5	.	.	TGTGCCACCCGGGCCCCCTATCAGCCCCAGCATTTT	CATRAPYQPQHF
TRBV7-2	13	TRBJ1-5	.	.	TGTGCCAGCAGCACACAGAACAATCAGCCCCAGCATTTT	CASSTQNNQPQHF
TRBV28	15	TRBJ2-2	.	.	TGTGCCAGCAGTTCCCATCAGGACTTTGGCGGGGAGCTGTTTTTT	CASSSHQDFGGELFF
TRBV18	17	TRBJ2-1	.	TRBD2	TGTGCCAGCTCACCACCCAGCGGGAGGGCCGGCGGGAATGAGCAGTTCTTC	CASSPPSGRAGGNEQFF
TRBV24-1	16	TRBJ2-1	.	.	TGTGCCACCAGTGATTTGAAGTGGGACGGAAGCAATGAGCAGTTCTTC	CATSDLKWDGSNEQFF
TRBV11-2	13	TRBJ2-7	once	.	TGTGCCAGCAGCTTCAATGCTGGGTACGAGCAGTACTTC	CASSFNAGYEQYF
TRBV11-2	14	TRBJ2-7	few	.	TGTGCCAGCAGCTTTAGGTTTGGGACCTACGAGCAGTACTTC	CASSFRFGTYEQYF
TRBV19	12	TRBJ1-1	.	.	TGTGCCAGTATTGATCTCTACACTGAAGCTTTCTTT	CASIDLYTEAFF
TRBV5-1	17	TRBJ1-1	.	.	TGCGCCAGCAGCTTGGCGACGACAGGCCTCATGAACACTGAAGCTTTCTTT	CASSLATTGLMNTEAFF
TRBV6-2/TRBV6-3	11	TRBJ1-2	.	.	TGTGCCAGCAGTCCCAGGGATGGCTACACCTTC	CASSPRDGYTF
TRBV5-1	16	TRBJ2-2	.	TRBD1	TGCGCCAGCACTCACAACGGACAGGCGAACACCGGGGAGCTGTTTTTT	CASTHNGQANTGELFF
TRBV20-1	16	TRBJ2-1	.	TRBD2	TGCAGTGCTAGTGGGAGGTTAGCGGGGACCTACAATGAGCAGTTCTTC	CSASGRLAGTYNEQFF
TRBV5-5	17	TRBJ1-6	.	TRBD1	TGTGCCAGCAGCTTGGGTGGGACAGGAGGGGGCGATTCACCCCTCCACTTT	CASSLGGTGGGDSPLHF
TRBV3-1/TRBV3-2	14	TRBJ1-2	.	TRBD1	TGTGCCAGCAGCACAGGGGGCGCCGCGTTAGGCTACACCTTC	CASSTGGAALGYTF
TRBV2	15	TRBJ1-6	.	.	TGTGCCAGCAGTGTGGGGGGGGCGCGTAATTCACCCCTCCACTTT	CASSVGGARNSPLHF
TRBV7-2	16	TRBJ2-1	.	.	TGTGCCAGCAGCTTAGGTTGGGGGAACTCCTACAATGAGCAGTTCTTC	CASSLGWGNSYNEQFF
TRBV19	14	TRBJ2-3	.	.	TGTGCCAGTACCCCGGAGGCGAGGCAAGATACGCAGTATTTT	CASTPEARQDTQYF
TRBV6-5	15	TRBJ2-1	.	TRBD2	TGTGCCAGCAGTCGGACTAGCGGGAGGGGAAATGAGCAGTTCTTC	CASSRTSGRGNEQFF
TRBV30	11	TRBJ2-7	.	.	TGTGCCTGGGGGGAGAACTACGAGCAGTACTTC	CAWGENYEQYF
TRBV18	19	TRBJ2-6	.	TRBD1	TGTGCCAGCTCACGGACCGGGACAGGGACCTTCTCTGGGGCCAACGTCCTGACTTTC	CASSRTGTGTFSGANVLTF
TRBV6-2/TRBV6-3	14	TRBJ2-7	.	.	TGTGCCAGCAGTTATGAGCCTGAATTCTACGAGCAGTACTTC	CASSYEPEFYEQYF
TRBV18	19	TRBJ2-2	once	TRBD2	TGTGCCAGCTCACCGGCCGGGACTAGCGGGACTGGGGGCACCGGGGAGCTGTTTTTT	CASSPAGTSGTGGTGELFF
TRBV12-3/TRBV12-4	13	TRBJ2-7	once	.	TGTGCCAGCAGTTTGTCTCGGACCTACGAGCAGTACTTC	CASSLSRTYEQYF
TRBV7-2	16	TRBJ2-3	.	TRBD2	TGTGCCAGCAGCTTCAACGCGGGGGGGAGCACAGATACGCAGTATTTT	CASSFNAGGSTDTQYF
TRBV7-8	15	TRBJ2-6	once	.	TGTGCCAGCAGCCAAGGACAGACTGGGGCCAACGTCCTGACTTTC	CASSQGQTGANVLTF
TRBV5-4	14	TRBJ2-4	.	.	TGTGCCAGCAGGGTCCTCGGGGGCAAAAACATTCAGTACTTC	CASRVLGGKNIQYF
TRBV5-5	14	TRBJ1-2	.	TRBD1	TGTGCCAGCTCCTTAGAGGGAGGGGGCCATGGCTACACCTTC	CASSLEGGGHGYTF
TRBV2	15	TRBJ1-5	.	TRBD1	TGTGCCAGCAGGACAGGGTATCTTTTCTCTGAGCCCCAGCATTTT	CASRTGYLFSEPQHF